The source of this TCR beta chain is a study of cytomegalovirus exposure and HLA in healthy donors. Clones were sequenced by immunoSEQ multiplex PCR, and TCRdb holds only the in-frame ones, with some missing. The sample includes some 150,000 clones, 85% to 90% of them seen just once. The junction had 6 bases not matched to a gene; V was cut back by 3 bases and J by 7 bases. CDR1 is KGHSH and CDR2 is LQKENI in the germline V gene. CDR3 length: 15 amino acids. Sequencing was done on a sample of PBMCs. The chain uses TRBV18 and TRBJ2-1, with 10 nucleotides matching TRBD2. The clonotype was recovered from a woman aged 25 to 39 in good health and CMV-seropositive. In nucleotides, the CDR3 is TGTGCCAGCTCACCCCTTCTAGCGGGAGCGAATGAGCAGTTCTTC. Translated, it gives CASSPLLAGANEQFF. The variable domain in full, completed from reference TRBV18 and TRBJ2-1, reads NAGVMQNPRHLVRRRGQEARLRCSPMKGHSHVYWYRQLPEEGLKFMVYLQKENIIDESGMPKERFSAEFPKEGPSILRIQQVVRGDSAAYFCASSPLLAGANEQFFGPGTRLTVL.